This TCR beta chain stems from a study of blood T cell repertoires in COVID-19. Assay: immunoSEQ multiplex PCR; the TCRdb copy retains only in-frame clones and omits some. The sample consists of more than 300,000 clones, just over 85% of them appearing once. Each participant's cohort was designated according to participant-reported clinical history. Recovered status in Cohort 3 required two negative PCRs, clearance, or symptom resolution. This CDR3 has 15 residues. Germline CDR1 reads MGHRA; CDR2 reads YSYEKL. The V segment lost 1 base and the J segment 10 bases; nucleotides outside the gene matches: 12.

The rearrangement joins TRBV4-1 to TRBJ2-5; the match to TRBD2 covers 7 bases. The sequencing sample was made of PBMCs or T cells enriched from blood (not recorded which). This TCR was sampled from a man aged 25 to 45 who had recovered from COVID-19. DNA of the CDR3: TGCGCCAGCAGCCAAGGACCCCTTACGGGCGGGGGCCAGTACTTC. Its translation: CASSQGPLTGGGQYF.